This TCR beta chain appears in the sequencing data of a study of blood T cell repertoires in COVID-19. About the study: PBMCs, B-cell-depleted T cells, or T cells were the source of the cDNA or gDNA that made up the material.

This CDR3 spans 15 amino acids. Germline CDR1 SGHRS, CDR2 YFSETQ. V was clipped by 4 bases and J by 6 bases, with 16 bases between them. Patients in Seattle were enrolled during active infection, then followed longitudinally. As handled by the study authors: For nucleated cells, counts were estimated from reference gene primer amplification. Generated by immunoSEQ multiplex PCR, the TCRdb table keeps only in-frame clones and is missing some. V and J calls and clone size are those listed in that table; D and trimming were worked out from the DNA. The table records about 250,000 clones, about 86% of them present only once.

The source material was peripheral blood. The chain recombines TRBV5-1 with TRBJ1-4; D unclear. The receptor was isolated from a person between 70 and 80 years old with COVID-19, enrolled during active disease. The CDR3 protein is CASSPQAGPDEKLFF. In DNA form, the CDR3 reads TGCGCCAGCAGCCCCCAGGCAGGTCCAGATGAAAAACTGTTTTTT.